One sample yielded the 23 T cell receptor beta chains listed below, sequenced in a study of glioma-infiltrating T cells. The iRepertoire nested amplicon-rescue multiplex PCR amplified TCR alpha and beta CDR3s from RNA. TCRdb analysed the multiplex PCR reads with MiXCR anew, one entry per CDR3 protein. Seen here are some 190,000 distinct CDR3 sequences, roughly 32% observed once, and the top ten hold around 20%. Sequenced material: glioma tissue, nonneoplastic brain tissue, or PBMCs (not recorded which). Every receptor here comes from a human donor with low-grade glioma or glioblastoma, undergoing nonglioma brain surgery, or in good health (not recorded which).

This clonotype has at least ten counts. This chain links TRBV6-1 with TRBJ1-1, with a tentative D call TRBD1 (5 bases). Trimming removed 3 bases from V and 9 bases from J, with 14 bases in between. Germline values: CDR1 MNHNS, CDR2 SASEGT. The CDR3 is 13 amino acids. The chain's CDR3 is CASSDRDLSKAFF. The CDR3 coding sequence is TGTGCCAGCAGTGACAGGGATTTGTCAAAAGCTTTCTTT.

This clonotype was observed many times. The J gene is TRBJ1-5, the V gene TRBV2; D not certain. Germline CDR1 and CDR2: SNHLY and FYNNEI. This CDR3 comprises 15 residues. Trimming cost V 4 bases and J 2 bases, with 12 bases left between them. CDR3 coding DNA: TGTGCCAGCAGTGGAAAGGACCGGGGCAATCAGCCCCAGCATTTT. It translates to CASSGKDRGNQPQHF.

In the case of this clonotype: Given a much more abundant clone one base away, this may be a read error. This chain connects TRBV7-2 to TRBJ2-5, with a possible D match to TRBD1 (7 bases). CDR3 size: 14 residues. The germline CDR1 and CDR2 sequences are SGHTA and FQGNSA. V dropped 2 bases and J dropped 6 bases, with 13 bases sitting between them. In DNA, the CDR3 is TGTGCCAGCAGCTTACAGGGGGGCCGGAAGACCCAGTACTTC. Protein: CASSLQGGRKTQYF.

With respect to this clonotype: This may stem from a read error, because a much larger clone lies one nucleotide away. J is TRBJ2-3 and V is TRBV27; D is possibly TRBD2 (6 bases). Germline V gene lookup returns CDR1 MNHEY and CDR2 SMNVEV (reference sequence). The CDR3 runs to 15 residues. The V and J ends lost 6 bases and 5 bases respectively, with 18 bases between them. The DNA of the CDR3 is TGTGCCAGCAGCCCCCGGGGAGGTTCCAAAGATACGCAGTATTTT. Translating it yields CASSPRGGSKDTQYF.

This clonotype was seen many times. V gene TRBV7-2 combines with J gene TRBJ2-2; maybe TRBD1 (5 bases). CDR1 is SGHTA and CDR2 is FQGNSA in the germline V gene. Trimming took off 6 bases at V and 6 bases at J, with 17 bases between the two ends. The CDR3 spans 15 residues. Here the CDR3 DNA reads TGTGCCAGCAGACCTAGGGGATCTCGGGCCGGGGAGCTGTTTTTT. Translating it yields CASRPRGSRAGELFF.

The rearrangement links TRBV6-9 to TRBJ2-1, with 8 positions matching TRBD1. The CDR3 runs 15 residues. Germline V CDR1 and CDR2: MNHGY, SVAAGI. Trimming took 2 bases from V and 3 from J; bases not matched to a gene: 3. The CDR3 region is CASSYDTGGYNEQFF. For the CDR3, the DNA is TGTGCCAGCAGTTATGACACAGGGGGCTACAATGAGCAGTTCTTC.

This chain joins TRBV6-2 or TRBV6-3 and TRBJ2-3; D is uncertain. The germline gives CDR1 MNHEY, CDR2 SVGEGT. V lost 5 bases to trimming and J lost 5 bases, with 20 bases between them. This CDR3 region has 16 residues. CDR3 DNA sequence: TGTGCCAGCAGTCGATCTATCGGAAGGGCCAGAGATACGCAGTATTTT. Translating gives CASSRSIGRARDTQYF.

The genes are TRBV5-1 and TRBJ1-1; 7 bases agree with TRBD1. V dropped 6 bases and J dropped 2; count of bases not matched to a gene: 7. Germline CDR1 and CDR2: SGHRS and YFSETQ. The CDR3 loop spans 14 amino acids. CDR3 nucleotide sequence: TGCGCCAGCATCCCTACAGGGGTAAACACTGAAGCTTTCTTT. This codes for CASIPTGVNTEAFF.

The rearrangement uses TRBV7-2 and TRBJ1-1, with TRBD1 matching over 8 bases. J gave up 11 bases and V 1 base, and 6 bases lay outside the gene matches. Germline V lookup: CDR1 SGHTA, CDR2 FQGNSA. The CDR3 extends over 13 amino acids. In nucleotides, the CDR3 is TGTGCCAGCAGCTTAGGAAGGACAGGGAGTGCTTTCTTT. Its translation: CASSLGRTGSAFF.

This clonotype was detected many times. CDR3: CASGKLKGEAYGYTF. CDR3 nucleotide sequence: TGTGCCAGCGGCAAATTGAAGGGGGAGGCCTATGGCTACACCTTC. The genes are TRBV2 and TRBJ1-2; the D gene is possibly TRBD1 (6 bases). The length of the CDR3 is 15 residues. Trimming removed 8 bases at V and 4 bases at J, with 20 bases between. The germline gives CDR1 SNHLY, CDR2 FYNNEI. Full variable domain (remainder filled in from reference TRBV2 and TRBJ1-2): EPEVTQTPSHQVTQMGQEVILRCVPISNHLYFYWYRQILGQKVEFLVSFYNNEISEKSEIFDDQFSVERPDGSNFTLKIRSTKLEDSAMYFCASGKLKGEAYGYTFGSGTRLTVV.

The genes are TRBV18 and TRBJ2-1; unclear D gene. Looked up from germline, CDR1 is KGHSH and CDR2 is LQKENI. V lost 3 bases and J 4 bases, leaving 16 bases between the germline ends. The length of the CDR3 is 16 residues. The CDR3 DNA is TGTGCCAGCTCACCCCCCATAACCTCACAGTACAATGAGCAGTTCTTC. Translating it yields CASSPPITSQYNEQFF.

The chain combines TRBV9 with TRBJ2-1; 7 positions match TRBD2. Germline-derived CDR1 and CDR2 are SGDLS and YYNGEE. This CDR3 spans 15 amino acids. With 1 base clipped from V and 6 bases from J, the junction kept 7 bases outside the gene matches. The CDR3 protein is CASSVSSSGVNEQFF. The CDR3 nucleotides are TGTGCCAGCAGCGTATCGTCTAGCGGAGTCAATGAGCAGTTCTTC.

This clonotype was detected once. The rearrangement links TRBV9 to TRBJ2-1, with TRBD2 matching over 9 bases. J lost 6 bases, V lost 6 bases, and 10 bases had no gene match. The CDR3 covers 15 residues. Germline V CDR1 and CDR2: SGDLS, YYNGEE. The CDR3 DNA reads TGTGCCAGCACCCCTCTAGCGGGATCGGGCAATGAGCAGTTCTTC. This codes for CASTPLAGSGNEQFF. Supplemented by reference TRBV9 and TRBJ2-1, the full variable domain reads DSGVTQTPKHLITATGQRVTLRCSPRSGDLSVYWYQQSLDQGLQFLIQYYNGEERAKGNILERFSAQQFPDLHSELNLSSLELGDSALYFCASTPLAGSGNEQFFGPGTRLTVL.

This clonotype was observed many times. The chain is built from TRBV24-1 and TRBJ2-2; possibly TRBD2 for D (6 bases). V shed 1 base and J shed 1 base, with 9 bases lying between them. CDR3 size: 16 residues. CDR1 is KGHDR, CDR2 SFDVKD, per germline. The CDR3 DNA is TGTGCCACCAGTGATTTTCGGAGGGAGAACACCGGGGAGCTGTTTTTT. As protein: CATSDFRRENTGELFF.

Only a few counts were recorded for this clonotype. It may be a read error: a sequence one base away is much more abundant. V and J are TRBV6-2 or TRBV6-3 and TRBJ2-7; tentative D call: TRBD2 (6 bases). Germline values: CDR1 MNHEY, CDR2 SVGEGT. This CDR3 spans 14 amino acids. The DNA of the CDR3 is TGTGCCATCAGTGGGTCGGAGGGGTTGGGCGAGCAGTACTTC. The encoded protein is CAISGSEGLGEQYF.

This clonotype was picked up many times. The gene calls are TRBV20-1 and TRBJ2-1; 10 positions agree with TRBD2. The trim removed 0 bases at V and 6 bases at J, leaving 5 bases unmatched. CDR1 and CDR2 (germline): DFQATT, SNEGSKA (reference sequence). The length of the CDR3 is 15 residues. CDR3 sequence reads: CSARDAGLASNEQFF. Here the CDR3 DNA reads TGCAGTGCTAGAGATGCGGGACTAGCGAGCAATGAGCAGTTCTTC.

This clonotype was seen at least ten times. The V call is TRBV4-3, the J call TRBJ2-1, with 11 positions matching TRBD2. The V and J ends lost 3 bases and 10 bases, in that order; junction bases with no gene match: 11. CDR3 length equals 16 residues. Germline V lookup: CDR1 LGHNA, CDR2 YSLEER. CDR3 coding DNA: TGCGCCAGCAGCCAGGTAGCGGGAGGGAGAGCCTTGGAGCAGTTCTTC. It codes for CASSQVAGGRALEQFF.

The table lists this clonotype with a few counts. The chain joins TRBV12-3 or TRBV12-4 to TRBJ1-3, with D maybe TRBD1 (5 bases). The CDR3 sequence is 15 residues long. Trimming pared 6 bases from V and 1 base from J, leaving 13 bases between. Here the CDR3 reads CASSLRGFSGNTIYF. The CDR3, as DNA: TGTGCCAGCAGCCTAAGGGGATTTTCTGGAAACACCATATATTTT.

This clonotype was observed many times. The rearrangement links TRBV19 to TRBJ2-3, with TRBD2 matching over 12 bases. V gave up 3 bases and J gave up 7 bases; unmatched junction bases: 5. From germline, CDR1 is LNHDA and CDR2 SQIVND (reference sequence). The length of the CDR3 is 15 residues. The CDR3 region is CASSIRTSGINTQYF. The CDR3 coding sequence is TGTGCCAGTAGTATCCGGACTAGCGGGATAAATACGCAGTATTTT.

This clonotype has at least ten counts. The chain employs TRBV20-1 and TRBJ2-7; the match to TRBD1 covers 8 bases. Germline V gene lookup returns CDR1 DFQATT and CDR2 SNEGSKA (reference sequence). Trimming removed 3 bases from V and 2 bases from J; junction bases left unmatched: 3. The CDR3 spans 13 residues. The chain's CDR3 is CSASRDRPYEQYF. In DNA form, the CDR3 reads TGCAGTGCTAGTAGGGACAGGCCCTACGAGCAGTACTTC.

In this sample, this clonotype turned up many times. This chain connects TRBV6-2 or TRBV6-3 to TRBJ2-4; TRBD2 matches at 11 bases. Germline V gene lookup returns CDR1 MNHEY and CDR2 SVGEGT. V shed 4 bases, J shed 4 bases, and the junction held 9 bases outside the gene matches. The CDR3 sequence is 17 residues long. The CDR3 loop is CASSSTSGRLTKNIQYF. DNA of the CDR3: TGTGCCAGCAGTTCTACTAGCGGGAGATTAACAAAAAACATTCAGTACTTC.

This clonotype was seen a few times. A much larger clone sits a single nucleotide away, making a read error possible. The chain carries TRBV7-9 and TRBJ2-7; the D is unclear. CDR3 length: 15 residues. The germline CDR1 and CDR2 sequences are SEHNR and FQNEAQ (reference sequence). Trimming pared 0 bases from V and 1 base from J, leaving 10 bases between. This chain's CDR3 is CASSLAEYLSYEQYF. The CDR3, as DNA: TGTGCCAGCAGCTTAGCGGAGTATCTTTCCTACGAGCAGTACTTC.

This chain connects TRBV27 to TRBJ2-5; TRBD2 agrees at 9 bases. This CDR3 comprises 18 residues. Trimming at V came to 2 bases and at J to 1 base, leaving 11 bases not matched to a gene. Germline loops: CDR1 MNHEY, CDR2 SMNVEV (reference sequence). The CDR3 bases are TGTGCCAGCAGTTTACTCGGTGACGCGGGGGGGGGCCAAGAGACCCAGTACTTC. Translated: CASSLLGDAGGGQETQYF.